The next 29 T cell receptor beta chains were all read from a single sample in a study of T cell responses to AZD1222 COVID-19 vaccine (dated by TCRdb to the early 2020s). What the time point label conveys for this sample: baseline before first vaccination. Libraries were built with the immunoSEQ multiplex PCR assay. Sourced from immuneACCESS, this table was stored by TCRdb with only in-frame sequences that have V and J called. A share of the clones is absent; for the studies checked, an unresolved V gene accounts for under half, and the remainder has no known explanation. The sample includes under 80,000 clones, with 84% observed a single time. The leading ten clones occupy approximately 22% of the sample. The sample was peripheral blood, taken on day 0 of AZD1222 vaccination. The source of these receptors is an adult in good health.

This clone was recorded once. The V gene is TRBV4-3, the J gene TRBJ2-4; TRBD2 is a possible D gene (5 bases). Trimming removed 0 bases from V and 9 bases from J, with 6 bases in between. The V gene's germline CDR1 is LGHNA and CDR2 YSLEER. The CDR3 consists of 12 residues. CDR3 residues: CASSQDRGIQYF. Written as DNA, the CDR3 is TGCGCCAGCAGCCAAGACCGGGGCATTCAGTACTTC.

V is TRBV6-4 and J is TRBJ1-5; D gene ambiguous. The length of the CDR3 is 16 residues. Germline CDR1 is MRHNA and CDR2 is SNTAGT. V was pared by 1 base and J by 1 base, with 11 bases between. The CDR3 DNA sequence: TGTGCCAGCAGTGACTTGGTCAGAGAAAGCAATCAGCCCCAGCATTTT. This codes for CASSDLVRESNQPQHF.

The CDR3 coding sequence is TGTGCCAGCAGTTACGGAGTGGGCACCGGGGAGCTGTTTTTT. Residues: CASSYGVGTGELFF. This chain joins TRBV6-5 and TRBJ2-2; D is unresolved. Germline V gene sequence: CDR1 MNHEY, CDR2 SVGAGI. V dropped 2 bases and J dropped 4 bases, with 8 bases sitting between them. This CDR3 comprises 14 residues.

This clone was seen just once. The rearrangement joins TRBV4-3 to TRBJ1-1; tentatively, D is TRBD1 (6 bases). Germline CDR1 and CDR2: LGHNA and YSLEER. CDR3 length: 13 amino acids. V lost 7 bases, J lost 3 bases, and 12 bases lay in between. CDR3 region: CASKEDRYTEAFF. In nucleotides, the CDR3 is TGCGCCAGCAAAGAGGACAGATACACTGAAGCTTTCTTT.

J is TRBJ1-5 and V is TRBV9, with TRBD1 matching over 7 bases. The CDR3 extends over 15 amino acids. The germline V gene has CDR1 SGDLS and CDR2 YYNGEE. Trimming at V came to 0 bases and at J to 8 bases, leaving 8 bases not matched to a gene. The CDR3 protein is CASSVEAQGEEPQHF. As DNA, the CDR3 is TGTGCCAGCAGCGTAGAAGCGCAGGGGGAGGAGCCCCAGCATTTT.

The V call is TRBV7-2, the J call TRBJ1-1, with D possibly matching TRBD1 (6 bases). This CDR3 region has 15 residues. Germline-derived CDR1 and CDR2 are SGHTA and FQGNSA. V gave up 5 bases and J gave up 1 base, with 14 bases separating them. The CDR3 sequence: CASSLGEQGNTEAFF. The CDR3 nucleotides are TGTGCCAGCAGCCTAGGGGAACAGGGGAACACTGAAGCTTTCTTT.

This rearrangement joins TRBV12-3 or TRBV12-4 to TRBJ2-7; maybe TRBD2 (5 bases). Trimming left V 3 bases short and J 7 bases short, with 10 bases between. There are 12 residues in the CDR3. The DNA for the CDR3 is TGTGCCAGCAGTTTTCTGGGGAGAGAGCAGTACTTC. It encodes CASSFLGREQYF.

This clone was picked up many times. The rearrangement links TRBV6-5 to TRBJ1-1; 7 bases line up with TRBD1. The CDR3 runs to 13 residues. The germline V gene encodes CDR1 MNHEY and CDR2 SVGAGI. After removal of 6 bases from V and 10 bases from J, the junction contained 11 bases not matched to a gene. CDR3: CASSSSGGRRAFF. As DNA, the CDR3 is TGTGCCAGCAGCAGTTCAGGGGGACGGCGAGCTTTCTTT.

This clone was observed a handful of times. The chain recombines TRBV3-1 (or the pseudogene TRBV3-2) with TRBJ1-4; D gene unclear. V lost 1 base, J lost 4 bases, and 10 bases lay in between. Germline lookup yields CDR1 LGHDT and CDR2 YNNKEL (reference sequence). The CDR3 is 15 residues long. CDR3 in amino acids: CASSQVGRINEKLFF. The DNA of the CDR3 is TGTGCCAGCAGCCAAGTAGGAAGGATTAATGAAAAACTGTTTTTT.

This chain connects TRBV29-1 to TRBJ2-3, with TRBD2 as a possible D gene (6 bases). Trimming shortened V by 5 bases and J by 6 bases, and 18 bases separated the two germline ends. Germline V gives CDR1 SQVTM, CDR2 ANQGSEA. This CDR3 region has 14 residues. Here the CDR3 DNA reads TGCAGCGTTTTTAGGGACTTCCCGGGGGATACGCAGTATTTT. Residues: CSVFRDFPGDTQYF.

The chain joins TRBV10-2 to TRBJ1-2; 10 nucleotides agree with TRBD1. Trimming cost V 6 bases and J 7 bases; bases outside gene matches: 8. CDR1 and CDR2 from the germline V gene are WSHSY and SAAADI. The CDR3 loop spans 14 amino acids. The CDR3: CASSPDRGPAGYTF. The CDR3 region has the DNA TGCGCCAGCAGCCCCGACAGGGGGCCGGCTGGCTACACCTTC.

CDR3: CASSPRGPTLEAFF. The CDR3, as DNA: TGTGCCAGCAGTCCCCGGGGCCCCACACTGGAAGCTTTCTTT. The chain combines TRBV6-5 with TRBJ1-1, with D possibly matching TRBD1 (5 bases). The germline CDR1 and CDR2 sequences are MNHEY and SVGAGI. CDR3 size: 14 residues. The V end was cut by 5 bases, the J end by 8 bases, with 18 bases between.

The V call is TRBV3-1 (or the pseudogene TRBV3-2), the J call TRBJ1-2; D uncertain. Germline CDR1 is LGHDT and CDR2 is YNNKEL (reference sequence). The CDR3 sequence is 12 residues long. Trimming pared 2 bases from V and 8 bases from J, leaving 9 bases between. CDR3 in amino acids: CASSQRRAGYTF. CDR3 DNA: TGTGCCAGCAGCCAAAGGAGGGCAGGCTACACCTTC.

The CDR3 DNA follows: TGTGCCAGTAGTTGGGGCAGTCAATATAGCAATCAGCCCCAGCATTTT. Translating gives CASSWGSQYSNQPQHF. The V and J genes are TRBV19 and TRBJ1-5, with D perhaps matching TRBD1 (5 bases). V was trimmed by 5 bases and J by 0 bases, leaving 14 bases between them. Germline CDR1 reads LNHDA; CDR2 reads SQIVND (reference sequence). This CDR3 is built from 16 residues. Full variable domain (rest looked up from reference TRBV19 and TRBJ1-5): DGGITQSPKYLFRKEGQNVTLSCEQNLNHDAMYWYRQDPGQGLRLIYYSQIVNDFQKGDIAEGYSVSREKKESFPLTVTSAQKNPTAFYLCASSWGSQYSNQPQHFGDGTRLSIL.

The V and J genes are TRBV6-5 and TRBJ1-5; TRBD1 matches 9 bases. V shed 6 bases and J 4 bases; nucleotides not matched to a gene: 7. This CDR3 is built from 15 residues. The germline V gene has CDR1 MNHEY and CDR2 SVGAGI. The CDR3 DNA is TGTGCCAGCAGACCGGGACAGGGTAAAAATCAGCCCCAGCATTTT. Protein sequence: CASRPGQGKNQPQHF.

Remarks on this clone: Other nucleotide sequences from this sample produce the same CDR3. This chain connects TRBV19 to TRBJ2-7, with D perhaps matching TRBD1 (6 bases). The CDR3 totals 14 residues. Germline-derived CDR1 and CDR2 are LNHDA and SQIVND (reference sequence). The V end was cut by 1 base, the J end by 3 bases, with 10 bases between. CDR3 residues: CASSIGGGSYEQYF. DNA for the CDR3: TGTGCCAGTAGTATAGGAGGGGGAAGCTACGAGCAGTACTTC.

This clone appeared a single time. The V call is TRBV19, the J call TRBJ1-1, with 8 bases lining up with TRBD1. The trim removed 5 bases at V and 4 bases at J, leaving 3 bases unmatched. The CDR3 covers 13 residues. Germline CDR1 and CDR2: LNHDA and SQIVND (reference sequence). CDR3 DNA: TGTGCCAGTAGTGTAACAGGGGGCACTGAAGCTTTCTTT. Translation gives CASSVTGGTEAFF.

Only one count was recorded for this clone. The rearrangement uses TRBV28 and TRBJ2-1; 10 bases line up with TRBD2. The CDR3 sequence is 17 residues long. V lost 1 base, J lost 6 bases, and 9 bases stayed unmatched. Per the germline V gene, CDR1 is MDHEN and CDR2 is SYDVKM. The CDR3, as DNA: TGTGCCAGCAGTTTATATCGGACTAGCGGAGGGAGCAATGAGCAGTTCTTC. This gives the protein CASSLYRTSGGSNEQFF.

The gene calls are TRBV19 and TRBJ1-1; no clear D. CDR3 length: 14 residues. V was shortened by 5 bases and J by 0 bases, with 10 bases between the two germline ends. Germline CDR1 reads LNHDA; CDR2 reads SQIVND (reference sequence). The CDR3 here is CASSAHGVNTEAFF. CDR3 nucleotide sequence: TGTGCCAGTAGTGCCCACGGAGTGAACACTGAAGCTTTCTTT.

This chain uses TRBV28 with TRBJ2-3; tentative D call: TRBD2 (5 bases). The CDR3 is made up of 17 amino acids. V lost 5 bases, J lost 0 bases, and 18 bases lay in between. Germline assignment: CDR1 MDHEN and CDR2 SYDVKM. The CDR3 DNA reads as TGTGCCAGCAGTAACGTAGCGCCAACCTCTAGCACAGATACGCAGTATTTT. Its protein is CASSNVAPTSSTDTQYF.

The rearrangement uses TRBV18 and TRBJ1-6, with D maybe TRBD1 (6 bases). Germline values: CDR1 KGHSH, CDR2 LQKENI. V lost 6 bases to trimming and J lost 5 bases, with 11 bases between them. This CDR3 spans 14 amino acids. The CDR3 here is CASSRDNNNSPLHF. In DNA form, the CDR3 reads TGTGCCAGCTCCCGGGACAATAATAATTCACCCCTCCACTTT.

The chain recombines TRBV19 with TRBJ1-1; D uncertain. The V gene's germline CDR1 is LNHDA and CDR2 SQIVND (reference sequence). The CDR3 extends over 15 amino acids. Trimming took off 7 bases at V and 4 bases at J, with 19 bases between the two ends. The CDR3 DNA is TGTGCCAGTACCAGGATAGATTCCAGGCTCACTGAAGCTTTCTTT. It yields the protein CASTRIDSRLTEAFF.

The J gene is TRBJ1-5, the V gene TRBV4-2; D might be TRBD1 (5 bases). This CDR3 region has 15 residues. Germline CDR1 LGHNA, CDR2 YNFKEQ. Trimming shortened V by 0 bases and J by 6 bases, and 12 bases separated the two germline ends. Written as DNA, the CDR3 is TGTGCCAGCAGCCAAGAGTTCGGGAGGGGTCAGCCCCAGCATTTT. Translation gives CASSQEFGRGQPQHF.

The chain joins TRBV30 to TRBJ1-2; 12 nucleotides match TRBD1. After removal of 3 bases from V and 4 bases from J, the junction contained 9 bases not matched to a gene. The V gene's germline CDR1 is GTSNPN and CDR2 SVGIG (reference sequence). The CDR3 is 16 amino acids. Written as DNA, the CDR3 is TGTGCCTGGAGAGCGGGGACAGGGGGCTCTGGCTATGGCTACACCTTC. Amino acid sequence: CAWRAGTGGSGYGYTF.

A single count supports this clone. The chain carries TRBV28 and TRBJ1-6; D uncertain. Germline values: CDR1 MDHEN, CDR2 SYDVKM. V gave up 6 bases and J gave up 14 bases, with 17 bases separating them. The CDR3 loop spans 13 amino acids. The CDR3 region is CASSLQQTRALHF. CDR3 in DNA: TGTGCCAGCAGCTTACAGCAAACCCGGGCCCTCCACTTT.

The J gene is TRBJ1-3, the V gene TRBV11-2; a possible D gene is TRBD1 (6 bases). From germline, CDR1 is SGHAT and CDR2 FQNNGV. The length of the CDR3 is 17 residues. V gave up 5 bases and J gave up 0 bases, with 17 bases separating them. In nucleotides, the CDR3 is TGTGCCAGCAGCCGAGAGTCTAGGGGGATCTCTGGAAACACCATATATTTT. This gives the protein CASSRESRGISGNTIYF.

V is TRBV2 and J is TRBJ2-7; D call uncertain. The CDR3 runs 11 residues. The germline V gene has CDR1 SNHLY and CDR2 FYNNEI. Between the trimmed V and J ends, which lost 7 bases and 5 bases, there was a span of 9 bases. The CDR3 protein is CASTTLNEQYF. The CDR3 coding sequence is TGTGCCAGCACGACGCTTAACGAGCAGTACTTC.

The J gene is TRBJ1-2, the V gene TRBV7-2, with 11 bases aligning to TRBD1. Trimming cost V 0 bases and J 4 bases; bases outside gene matches: 7. The CDR3 runs to 17 residues. Looked up from germline, CDR1 is SGHTA and CDR2 is FQGNSA. The CDR3 bases are TGTGCCAGCAGCTTAGCCCCCCGTGGACAGGGGGCCTATGGCTACACCTTC. Amino acids: CASSLAPRGQGAYGYTF.

The chain employs TRBV30 and TRBJ2-5; 8 positions agree with TRBD2. V trimming: 5 bases; J trimming: 5 bases; junction bases outside the gene matches: 10. The CDR3 has 14 amino acids. CDR1 GTSNPN and CDR2 SVGIG come from the germline V gene (reference sequence). The DNA for the CDR3 is TGTGCCTGGGCAGGACCGGGACTAGTGGAGACCCAGTACTTC. Protein sequence: CAWAGPGLVETQYF. Drawing the rest from reference TRBV30 and TRBJ2-5, the complete variable domain is SQTIHQWPATLVQPVGSPLSLECTVEGTSNPNLYWYRQAAGRGLQLLFYSVGIGQISSEVPQNLSASRPQDRQFILSSKKLLLSDSGFYLCAWAGPGLVETQYFGPGTRLLVL.